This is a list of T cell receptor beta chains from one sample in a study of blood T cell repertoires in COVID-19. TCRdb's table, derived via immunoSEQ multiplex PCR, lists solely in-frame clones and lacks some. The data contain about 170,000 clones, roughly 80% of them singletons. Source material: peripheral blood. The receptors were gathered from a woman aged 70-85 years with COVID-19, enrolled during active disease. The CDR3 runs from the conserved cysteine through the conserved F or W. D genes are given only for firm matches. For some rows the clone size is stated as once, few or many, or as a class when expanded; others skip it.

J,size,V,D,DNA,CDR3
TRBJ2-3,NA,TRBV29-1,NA,TGCAGCGTTTTGGCAAAACAACATCATATCAACTGGGGCAGGGTGCATTACCGCACAGATACGCAGTATTTT,CSVLAKQHHINWGRVHYRTDTQYF
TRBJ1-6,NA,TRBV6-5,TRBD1,TGTGCCAGCAGTAGAGGACAGGGTGGATCACCCCTCCACTTT,CASSRGQGGSPLHF
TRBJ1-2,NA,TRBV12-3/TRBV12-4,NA,TGTGCCAGCACCGTCGACAGGTTCTATGGCTACACCTTC,CASTVDRFYGYTF
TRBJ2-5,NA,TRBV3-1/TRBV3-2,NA,TGTGCCAGCAGACAGGTGCGGGGCGCCCCTAAAGAGACCCAGTACTTC,CASRQVRGAPKETQYF
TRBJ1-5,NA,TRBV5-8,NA,TGTGCCAGCAGCTTGGGCGAGGCCACTCTCCAGCCCCAGCATTTT,CASSLGEATLQPQHF
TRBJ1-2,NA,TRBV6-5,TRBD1,TGTGCCACCAGACAGGGAGCGCAAAATGGCTACACCTTC,CATRQGAQNGYTF
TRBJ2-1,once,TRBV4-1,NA,TGCGCCAGCAGCCAAGGAAGAGAGGTTCCCTACAATGAGCAGTTCTTC,CASSQGREVPYNEQFF
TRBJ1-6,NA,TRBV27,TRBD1,TGTGCCAGCAGACCGGGACAGACTAATAATTCACCCCTCCACTTT,CASRPGQTNNSPLHF
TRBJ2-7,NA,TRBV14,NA,TGTGCCAGCAGCCAAGATAGGTGGCCTAGCTACTACGAGCAGTACTTC,CASSQDRWPSYYEQYF
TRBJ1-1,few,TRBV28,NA,TGTGCCAGCAGTTTACAGGGTAGCGGGTTAGAAGCTTTCTTT,CASSLQGSGLEAFF
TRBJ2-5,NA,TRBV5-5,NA,TGTGCCAGCAGCGCGGTCCGGAGGGGAGGAGAGACCCAGTACTTC,CASSAVRRGGETQYF
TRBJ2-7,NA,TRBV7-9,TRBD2,TGTGCCAGCAGCTTAGGGGCTAGCGGGTTTACCTACGAGCAGTACTTC,CASSLGASGFTYEQYF
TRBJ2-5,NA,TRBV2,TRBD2,TGTGCCAGCAGTTTGGGACTAGCGCGGGAGACCCAGTACTTC,CASSLGLARETQYF
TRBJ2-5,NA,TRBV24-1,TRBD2,TGTGCCACCAGTGACCCGGGACTAGCGGGGGCGAAAGAGACCCAGTACTTC,CATSDPGLAGAKETQYF
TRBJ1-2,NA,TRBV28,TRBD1,TGTGCCAGCACAGAGGGGGCGCTAGGGAATGGCTACACCTTC,CASTEGALGNGYTF
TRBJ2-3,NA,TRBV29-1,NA,TGCAGCGTTGGAAAGCGGAACACAGATACGCAGTATTTT,CSVGKRNTDTQYF
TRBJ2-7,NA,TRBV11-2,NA,TGTGCCAGCAGCTATTTTAACTACGAGCAGTACTTC,CASSYFNYEQYF
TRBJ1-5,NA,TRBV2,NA,TGTGCCAGCACTCACAGTACCGATCAGCCCCAGCATTTT,CASTHSTDQPQHF
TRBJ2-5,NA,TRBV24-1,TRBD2,TGTGCCACCAGTGAATCAGGCGGGAGGGCCCAGTACTTC,CATSESGGRAQYF
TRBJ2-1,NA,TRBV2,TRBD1,TGTGCCAGCAGTGGATACGGAGGACAGGGGAACAATGAGCAGTTCTTC,CASSGYGGQGNNEQFF
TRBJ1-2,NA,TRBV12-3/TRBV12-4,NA,TGTGCCAGCAGCCCCCAGGGTATCTATGGCTACACCTTC,CASSPQGIYGYTF
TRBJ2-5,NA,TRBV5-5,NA,TGTGCCAGCAGCTTGGGTTTTGGGGTCGCCCGACTACAAGAGACCCAGTACTTC,CASSLGFGVARLQETQYF
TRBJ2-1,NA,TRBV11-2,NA,TGTGCCAGCAGCTTAATTAGAGGGAACCCAGTAAGCGACAATGAGCAGTTCTTC,CASSLIRGNPVSDNEQFF
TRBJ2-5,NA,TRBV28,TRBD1,TGTGCCAGCAGTTTATGGGGGACAGGGATCGAGACCCAGTACTTC,CASSLWGTGIETQYF
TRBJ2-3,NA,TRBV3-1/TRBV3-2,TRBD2,TGTGCCAGCAGCCAAGGACTAGCGGGTGCAGATACGCAGTATTTT,CASSQGLAGADTQYF
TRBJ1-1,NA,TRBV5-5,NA,TGTGCCAGCAGCTTTACAGGTAACTCTGAAGCTTTCTTT,CASSFTGNSEAFF
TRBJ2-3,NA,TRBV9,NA,TGTGCCAGCAGGGGGGGAGATACGCAGTATTTT,CASRGGDTQYF
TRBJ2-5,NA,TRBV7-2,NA,TGTGCCAGCAGCTTAGACCGAGGGCGAGAGACCCAGTACTTC,CASSLDRGRETQYF
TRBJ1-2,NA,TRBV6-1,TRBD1,TGTGCCAGCAGTGACGGGACAGGGATTTATGGCTACACCTTC,CASSDGTGIYGYTF
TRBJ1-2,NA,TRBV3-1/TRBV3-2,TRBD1,TGTGCCAGCAGTGAAAGACAGGGTTTCTATGGCTACACCTTC,CASSERQGFYGYTF
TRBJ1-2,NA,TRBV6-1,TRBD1,TGTGCCAGCAGTGAAGCACGGGACAGGGCGGGAGGCTACACCTTC,CASSEARDRAGGYTF
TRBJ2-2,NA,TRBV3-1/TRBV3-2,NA,TGTGCCAGCAGCCTAGAGACTACATGGAACACCGGGGAGCTGTTTTTT,CASSLETTWNTGELFF
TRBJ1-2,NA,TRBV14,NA,TGTGCCAGCGCAGGCGGGACTTTCTACCCTAACTATGGCTACACCTTC,CASAGGTFYPNYGYTF
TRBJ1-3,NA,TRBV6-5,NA,TGTGCCAGCAAGATCGCGGGGGCTGGAAACACCATATATTTT,CASKIAGAGNTIYF
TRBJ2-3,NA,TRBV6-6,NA,TGTGCCAGCAGTTACGCGGGGAGCACAGATACGCAGTATTTT,CASSYAGSTDTQYF
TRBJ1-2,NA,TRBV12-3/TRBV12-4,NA,TGTGCCAGCAGTTTCTTTTCGAGGGGCTACACCTTC,CASSFFSRGYTF
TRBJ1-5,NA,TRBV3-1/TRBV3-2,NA,TGTGCCAGCAGCCAAGAACAGGGCCATGATCAGCCCCAGCATTTT,CASSQEQGHDQPQHF
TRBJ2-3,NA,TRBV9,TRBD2,TGTGCCAGCAGCGTCCGGGAGGCAGATACGCAGTATTTT,CASSVREADTQYF
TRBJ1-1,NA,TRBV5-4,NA,TGTGCCAGCAGCTTGGCTGGGGGGGCGCGTGAAGCTTTCTTT,CASSLAGGAREAFF
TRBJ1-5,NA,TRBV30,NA,TGTGCCTGGAGCTCTATGGACAGTAGCAATCAGCCCCAGCATTTT,CAWSSMDSSNQPQHF
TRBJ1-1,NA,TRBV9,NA,TGTGCCAGCAGCGCCTCTATGAACACTGAAGCTTTCTTT,CASSASMNTEAFF
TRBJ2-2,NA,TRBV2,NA,TGTGCCAGCAGTGCGCAGGGAAACACCGGGGAGCTGTTTTTT,CASSAQGNTGELFF